Below, one T cell receptor beta chain is given with its context. Its antigen is undetermined. The source of the sample is a study of cytomegalovirus exposure and HLA in healthy donors. The PCR made use of 60 Vbeta and 13 Jbeta primers. Only in-frame clones appear in the TCRdb table, and some are missing; sequencing was by immunoSEQ multiplex PCR. The sample contains around 260,000 clones, about four fifths of which appear only once. The V gene end was trimmed by 5 bases and the J gene end by 2 bases; junction bases not matched to a gene: 5. The CDR3 totals 15 residues. Germline CDR1 reads SGHVS; CDR2 reads FQNEAQ. Findings and caveats of the study: An observed cluster of highly shared sequence variants was recorded as a likely sequencing artifact.

This sequence joins TRBV7-8 and TRBJ2-7; 11 nucleotides match TRBD2. The clonotype comes from a girl aged 2-10 years in good health and CMV-seronegative. Sequenced sample: PBMCs. CDR3 sequence reads: CASSPIAGGPYEQYF. The CDR3 coding sequence is TGTGCCAGCAGCCCCATAGCGGGGGGGCCCTACGAGCAGTACTTC.